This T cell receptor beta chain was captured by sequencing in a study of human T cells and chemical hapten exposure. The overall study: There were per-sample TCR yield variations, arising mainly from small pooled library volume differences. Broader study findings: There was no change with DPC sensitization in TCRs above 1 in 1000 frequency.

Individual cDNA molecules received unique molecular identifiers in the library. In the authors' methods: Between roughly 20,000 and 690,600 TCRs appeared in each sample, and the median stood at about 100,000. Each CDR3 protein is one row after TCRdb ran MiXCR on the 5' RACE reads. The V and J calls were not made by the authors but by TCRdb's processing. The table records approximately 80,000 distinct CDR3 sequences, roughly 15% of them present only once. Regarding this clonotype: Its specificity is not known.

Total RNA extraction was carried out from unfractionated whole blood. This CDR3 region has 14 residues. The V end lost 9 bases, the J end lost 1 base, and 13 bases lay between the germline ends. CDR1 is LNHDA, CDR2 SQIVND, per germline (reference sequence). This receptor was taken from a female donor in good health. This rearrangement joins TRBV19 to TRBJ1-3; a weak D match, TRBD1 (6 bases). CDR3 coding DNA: TGTGCCAGCTGCAAAACAGGGTCTGGAAACACCATATATTTT. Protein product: CASCKTGSGNTIYF.